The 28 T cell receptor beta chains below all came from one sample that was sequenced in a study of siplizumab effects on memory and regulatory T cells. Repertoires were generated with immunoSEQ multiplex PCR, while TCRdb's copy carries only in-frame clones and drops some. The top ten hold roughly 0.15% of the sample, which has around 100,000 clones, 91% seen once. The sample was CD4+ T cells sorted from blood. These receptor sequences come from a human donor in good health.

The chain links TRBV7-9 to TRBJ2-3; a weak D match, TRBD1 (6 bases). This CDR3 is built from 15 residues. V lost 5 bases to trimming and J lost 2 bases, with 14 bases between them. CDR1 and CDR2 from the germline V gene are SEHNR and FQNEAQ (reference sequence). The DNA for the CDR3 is TGTGCCAGCAGCAACGGACAGCTAATCACAGATACGCAGTATTTT. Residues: CASSNGQLITDTQYF.

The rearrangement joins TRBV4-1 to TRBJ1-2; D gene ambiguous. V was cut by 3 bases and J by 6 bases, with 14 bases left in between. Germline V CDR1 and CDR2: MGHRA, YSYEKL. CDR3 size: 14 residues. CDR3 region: CASSQPGNFNGYTF. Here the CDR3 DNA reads TGCGCCAGCAGCCAGCCCGGGAACTTTAATGGCTACACCTTC.

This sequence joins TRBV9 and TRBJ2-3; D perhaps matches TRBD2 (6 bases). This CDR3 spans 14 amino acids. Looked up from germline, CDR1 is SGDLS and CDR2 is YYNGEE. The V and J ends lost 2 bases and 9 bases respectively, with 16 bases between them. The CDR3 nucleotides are TGTGCCAGCAGCGTCGTTAGCGGCCGGGACACGCAGTATTTT. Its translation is CASSVVSGRDTQYF.

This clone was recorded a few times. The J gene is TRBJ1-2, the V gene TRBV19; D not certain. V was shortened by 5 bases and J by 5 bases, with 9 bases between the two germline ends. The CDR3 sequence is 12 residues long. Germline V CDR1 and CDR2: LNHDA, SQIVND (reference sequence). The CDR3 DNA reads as TGTGCCAGTAGTCTAGGAAGATATGGCTACACCTTC. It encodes CASSLGRYGYTF.

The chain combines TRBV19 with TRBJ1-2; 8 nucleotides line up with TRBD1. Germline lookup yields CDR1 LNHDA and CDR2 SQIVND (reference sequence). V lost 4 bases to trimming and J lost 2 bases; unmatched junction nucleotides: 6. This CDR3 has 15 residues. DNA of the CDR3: TGTGCCAGTAGTAACGGACAGGGAGGGAACTATGGCTACACCTTC. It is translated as CASSNGQGGNYGYTF.

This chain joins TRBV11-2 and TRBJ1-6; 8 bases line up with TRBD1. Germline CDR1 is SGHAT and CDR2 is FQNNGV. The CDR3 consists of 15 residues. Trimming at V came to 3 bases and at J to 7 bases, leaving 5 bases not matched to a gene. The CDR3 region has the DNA TGTGCCAGCAGCTTCTCGGACAGGGTGAATTCACCCCTCCACTTT. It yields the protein CASSFSDRVNSPLHF.

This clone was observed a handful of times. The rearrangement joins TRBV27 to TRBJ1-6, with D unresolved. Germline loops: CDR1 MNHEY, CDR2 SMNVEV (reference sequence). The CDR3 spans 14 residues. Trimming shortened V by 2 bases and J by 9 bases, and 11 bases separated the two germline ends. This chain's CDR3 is CASSLRQISSPLHF. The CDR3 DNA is TGTGCCAGCAGTTTACGGCAAATCTCTTCACCCCTCCACTTT.

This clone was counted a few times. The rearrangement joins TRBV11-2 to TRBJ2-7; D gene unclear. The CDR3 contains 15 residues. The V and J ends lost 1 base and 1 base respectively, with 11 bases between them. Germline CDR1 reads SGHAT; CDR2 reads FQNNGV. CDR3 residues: CASSLGASGSYEQYF. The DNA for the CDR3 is TGTGCCAGCAGCTTAGGGGCTAGTGGGTCCTACGAGCAGTACTTC.

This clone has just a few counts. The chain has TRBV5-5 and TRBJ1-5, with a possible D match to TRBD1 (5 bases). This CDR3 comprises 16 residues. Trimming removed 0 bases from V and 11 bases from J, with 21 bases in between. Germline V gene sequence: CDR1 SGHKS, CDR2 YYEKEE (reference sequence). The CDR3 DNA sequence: TGTGCCAGCAGCTTGGATTGGGGCAGCGCCATTCCGTCCCAGCATTTT. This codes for CASSLDWGSAIPSQHF.

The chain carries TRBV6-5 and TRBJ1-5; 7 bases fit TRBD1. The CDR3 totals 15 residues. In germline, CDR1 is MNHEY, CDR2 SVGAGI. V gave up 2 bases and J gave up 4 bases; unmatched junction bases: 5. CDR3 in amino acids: CASSYNRGWNQPQHF. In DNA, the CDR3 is TGTGCCAGCAGTTACAACAGGGGATGGAATCAGCCCCAGCATTTT.

In nucleotides, the CDR3 is TGTGCCAGCAGCTCGGGGACAGGGGGCGAGCAGTACTTC. Protein product: CASSSGTGGEQYF. The rearrangement uses TRBV7-7 and TRBJ2-7; 11 bases are a match to TRBD1. Per germline, CDR1 SSHAT and CDR2 FNYEAQ (reference sequence). This CDR3 spans 13 amino acids. V was pared by 4 bases and J by 6 bases, with 2 bases of the junction left unmatched. The full variable domain, its missing parts supplied by reference TRBV7-7 and TRBJ2-7, is GAGVSQSPRYKVTKRGQDVTLRCDPISSHATLYWYQQALGQGPEFLTYFNYEAQPDKSGLPSDRFSAERPEGSISTLTIQRTEQRDSAMYRCASSSGTGGEQYFGPGTRLTVT.

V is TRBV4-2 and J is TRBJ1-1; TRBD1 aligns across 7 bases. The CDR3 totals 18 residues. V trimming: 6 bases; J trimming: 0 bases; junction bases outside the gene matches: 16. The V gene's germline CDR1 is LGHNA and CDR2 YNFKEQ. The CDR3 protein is CASSRKLGEGAMNTEAFF. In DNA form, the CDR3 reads TGTGCCAGCAGTCGAAAGCTAGGGGAGGGGGCTATGAACACTGAAGCTTTCTTT.

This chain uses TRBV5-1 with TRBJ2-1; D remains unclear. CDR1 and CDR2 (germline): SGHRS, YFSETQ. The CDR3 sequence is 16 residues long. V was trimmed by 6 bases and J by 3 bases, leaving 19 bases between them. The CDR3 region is CASTKNIPGSYNEQFF. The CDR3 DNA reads TGCGCCAGCACCAAGAATATACCTGGCAGCTACAATGAGCAGTTCTTC.

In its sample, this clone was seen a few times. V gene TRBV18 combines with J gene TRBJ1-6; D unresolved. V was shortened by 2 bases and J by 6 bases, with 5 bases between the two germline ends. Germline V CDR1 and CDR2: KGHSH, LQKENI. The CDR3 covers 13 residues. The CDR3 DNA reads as TGTGCCAGCTCACCAGGGATTAATTCACCCCTCCACTTT. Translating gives CASSPGINSPLHF.

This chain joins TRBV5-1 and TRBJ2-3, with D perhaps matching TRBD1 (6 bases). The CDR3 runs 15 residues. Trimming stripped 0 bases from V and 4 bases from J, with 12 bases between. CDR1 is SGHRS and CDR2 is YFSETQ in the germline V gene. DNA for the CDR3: TGCGCCAGCAGCTTGGCCGCGCAGGGGCCAGATACGCAGTATTTT. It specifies CASSLAAQGPDTQYF.

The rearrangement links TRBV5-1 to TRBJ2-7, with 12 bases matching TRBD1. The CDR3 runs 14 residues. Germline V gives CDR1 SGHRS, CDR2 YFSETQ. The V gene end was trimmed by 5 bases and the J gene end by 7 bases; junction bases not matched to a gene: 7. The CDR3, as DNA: TGCGCCAGCAGGGGACAGGGGGCGGATGGGGAGCAGTACTTC. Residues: CASRGQGADGEQYF.

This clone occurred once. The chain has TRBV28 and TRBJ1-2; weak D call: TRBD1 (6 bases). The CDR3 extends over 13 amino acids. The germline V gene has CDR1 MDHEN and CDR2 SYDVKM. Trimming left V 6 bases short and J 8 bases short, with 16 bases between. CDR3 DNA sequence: TGTGCCAGCAGGACCTTGTACAGGGCCGGCTACACCTTC. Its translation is CASRTLYRAGYTF.

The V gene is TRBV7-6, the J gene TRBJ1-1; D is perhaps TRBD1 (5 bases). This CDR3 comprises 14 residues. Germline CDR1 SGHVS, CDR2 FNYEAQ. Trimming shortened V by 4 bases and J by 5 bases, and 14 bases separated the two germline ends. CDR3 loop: CASSYPLRGTEAFF. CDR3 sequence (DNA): TGTGCCAGCAGCTACCCCCTCCGGGGGACTGAAGCTTTCTTT.

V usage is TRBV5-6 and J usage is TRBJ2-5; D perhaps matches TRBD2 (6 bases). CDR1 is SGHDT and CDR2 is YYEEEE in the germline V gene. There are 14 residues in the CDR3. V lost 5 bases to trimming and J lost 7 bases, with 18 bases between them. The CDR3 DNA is TGTGCCAGCAGATACCGGGACTCCCTAGGGACCCAGTACTTC. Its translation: CASRYRDSLGTQYF.

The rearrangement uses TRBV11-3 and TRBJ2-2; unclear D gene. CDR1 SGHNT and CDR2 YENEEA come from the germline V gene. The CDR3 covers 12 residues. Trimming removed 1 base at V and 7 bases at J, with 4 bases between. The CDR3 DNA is TGTGCCAGCAGCTTAGCGGACGGGGAGCTGTTTTTT. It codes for CASSLADGELFF.

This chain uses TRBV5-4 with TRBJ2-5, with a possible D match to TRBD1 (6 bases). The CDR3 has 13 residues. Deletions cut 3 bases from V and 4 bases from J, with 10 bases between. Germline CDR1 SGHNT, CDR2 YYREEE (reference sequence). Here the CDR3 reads CASSSGQRETQYF. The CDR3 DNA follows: TGTGCCAGCAGCTCCGGACAGAGAGAGACCCAGTACTTC.

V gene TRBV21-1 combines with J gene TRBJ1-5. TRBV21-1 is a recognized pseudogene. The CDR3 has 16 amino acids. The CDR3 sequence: CASSKFSPLIDQPQHF. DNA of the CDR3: TGTGCCAGCAGCAAATTTTCACCTCTGATCGATCAGCCCCAGCATTTT.

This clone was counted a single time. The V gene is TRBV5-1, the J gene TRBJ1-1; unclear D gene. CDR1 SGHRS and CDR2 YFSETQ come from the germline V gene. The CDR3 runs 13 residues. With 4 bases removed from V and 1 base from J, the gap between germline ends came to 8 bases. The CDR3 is CASSPVQNTEAFF. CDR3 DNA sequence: TGCGCCAGCAGCCCAGTACAGAACACTGAAGCTTTCTTT.

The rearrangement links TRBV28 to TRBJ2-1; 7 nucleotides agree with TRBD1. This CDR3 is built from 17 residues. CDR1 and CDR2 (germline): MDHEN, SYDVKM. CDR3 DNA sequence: TGTCTAACCGATGGTTCACCTGGGACAGAATCCCACAATGAGCAGTTCTTC. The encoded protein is CLTDGSPGTESHNEQFF.

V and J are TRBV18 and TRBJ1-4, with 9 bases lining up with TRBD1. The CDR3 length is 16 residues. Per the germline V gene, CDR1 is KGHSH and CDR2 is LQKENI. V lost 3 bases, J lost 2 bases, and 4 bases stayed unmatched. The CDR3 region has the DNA TGTGCCAGCTCACCGGACAGGGGTATTACTAATGAAAAACTGTTTTTT. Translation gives CASSPDRGITNEKLFF.

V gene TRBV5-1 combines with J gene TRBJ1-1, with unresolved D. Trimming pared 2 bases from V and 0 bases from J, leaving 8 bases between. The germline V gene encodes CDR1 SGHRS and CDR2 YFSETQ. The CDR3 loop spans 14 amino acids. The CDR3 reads CASSLIAVNTEAFF. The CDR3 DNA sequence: TGCGCCAGCAGCTTAATCGCGGTGAACACTGAAGCTTTCTTT.

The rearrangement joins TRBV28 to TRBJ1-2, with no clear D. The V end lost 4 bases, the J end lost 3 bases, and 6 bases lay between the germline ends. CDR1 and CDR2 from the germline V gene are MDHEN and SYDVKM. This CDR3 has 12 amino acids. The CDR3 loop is CASSSSDYGYTF. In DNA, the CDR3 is TGTGCCAGCAGTTCGAGCGACTATGGCTACACCTTC.

The CDR3 region is CASSRGSQETQYF. The CDR3 nucleotides read TGTGCCAGCAGCAGGGGCTCACAAGAGACCCAGTACTTC. V and J are TRBV11-2 and TRBJ2-5; D might be TRBD1 (5 bases). The CDR3 has 13 amino acids. CDR1 and CDR2 from the germline V gene are SGHAT and FQNNGV. The V and J ends lost 5 bases and 2 bases respectively, with 9 bases between them.